The rows below give T cell receptor beta chains drawn from one sample of a study of T cell repertoires in cytomegalovirus infection. Their antigens remain unidentified. TCRdb recomputed calls from the reads with MiXCR, one row per CDR3 protein. The repertoire consists of fewer than 900,000 distinct CDR3 sequences, with about 27% occurring once and the leading ten covering around 13%. Sequencing was performed on cultured CD8+ T cells from PBMCs, taken from culture after CMV antigen stimulation. These TCRs come from a human donor in good health (CMV status not recorded). Some clones in this sample may be carry-over from other donors' samples. CDR3s include the opening cysteine and the closing phenylalanine or tryptophan. The D gene is left open where the match is weak. Clone size is shown for a subset of rows, as once, few, many or a class of expanded clone.

CDR3nt	CDR3aa	v_gene	j_gene	abundance	d_gene
TGCGCCGTAGGGACCGATGACTACAATGAGCAGTTCTTC	CAVGTDDYNEQFF	TRBV10-1	TRBJ2-1	.	.
TGCGCCAGCAGCTTAAGTAGCGCGGCGACGGAGACCCAGTACTTC	CASSLSSAATETQYF	TRBV5-1	TRBJ2-5	.	.
TGTGCCAGCAGTCCCGCCTACACGTTTAGCACAGATACGCAGTATTTT	CASSPAYTFSTDTQYF	TRBV12-3/TRBV12-4	TRBJ2-3	many	.
TGTGCCAGCAGCCCCGGTTTGGGCAATGAGCAGTTCTTC	CASSPGLGNEQFF	TRBV7-8	TRBJ2-1	many	.
TGTGCCAGCAGTTACTCGACTCCGAACACCGGGGAGCTGTTTTTT	CASSYSTPNTGELFF	TRBV6-2/TRBV6-3	TRBJ2-2	.	.
TGTGCTAGTGGTCTAGCGGGGGCCCGAGGCGGCGAGCAGTACTTC	CASGLAGARGGEQYF	TRBV12-5	TRBJ2-7	.	TRBD2
TGTGCCAGCAGCTTAAGTGGTTCTCTAAACAATGAGCAGTTCTTC	CASSLSGSLNNEQFF	TRBV11-2	TRBJ2-1	.	.
TGTGCCAGCAGCCCGCTTCTGGTAGCGGGGGGTCAAGAGACCCAGTACTTC	CASSPLLVAGGQETQYF	TRBV7-2	TRBJ2-5	many	TRBD2
TGTGCCAGCAGCACAAAGTCTACAGTGGGCTCCTACAATGAGCAGTTCTTC	CASSTKSTVGSYNEQFF	TRBV27	TRBJ2-1	.	.
TGTGCCAGCAGTAGACCGGGACAGGGGAGGACGCAGTATTTT	CASSRPGQGRTQYF	TRBV27	TRBJ2-3	.	TRBD1
TGTGCCAGCAGCATGGACAGGGACGAGCAGTACTTC	CASSMDRDEQYF	TRBV7-9	TRBJ2-7	.	TRBD1
TGCAGTGCTAGAGATGAGGGTTTCTCCTATAATTCACCCCTCCACTTT	CSARDEGFSYNSPLHF	TRBV20-1	TRBJ1-6	.	.
TGTGCCAGCAGCGTAGGAGTGTATGGGGGGCCGATAAACATTCAGTACTTC	CASSVGVYGGPINIQYF	TRBV9	TRBJ2-4	.	.